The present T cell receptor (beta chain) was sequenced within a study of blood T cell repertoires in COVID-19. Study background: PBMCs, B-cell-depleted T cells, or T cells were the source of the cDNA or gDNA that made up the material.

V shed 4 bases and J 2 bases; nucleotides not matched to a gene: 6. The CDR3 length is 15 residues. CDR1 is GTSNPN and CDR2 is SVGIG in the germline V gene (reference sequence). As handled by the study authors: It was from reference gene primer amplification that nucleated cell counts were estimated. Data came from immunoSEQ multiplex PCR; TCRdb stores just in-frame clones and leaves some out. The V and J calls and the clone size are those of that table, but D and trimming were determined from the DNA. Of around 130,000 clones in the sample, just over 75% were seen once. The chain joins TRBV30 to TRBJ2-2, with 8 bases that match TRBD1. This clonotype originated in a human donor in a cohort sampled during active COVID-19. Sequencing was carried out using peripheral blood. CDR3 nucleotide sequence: TGTGCCTGGATGATCGGACAGGGCAACACCGGGGAGCTGTTTTTT. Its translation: CAWMIGQGNTGELFF.